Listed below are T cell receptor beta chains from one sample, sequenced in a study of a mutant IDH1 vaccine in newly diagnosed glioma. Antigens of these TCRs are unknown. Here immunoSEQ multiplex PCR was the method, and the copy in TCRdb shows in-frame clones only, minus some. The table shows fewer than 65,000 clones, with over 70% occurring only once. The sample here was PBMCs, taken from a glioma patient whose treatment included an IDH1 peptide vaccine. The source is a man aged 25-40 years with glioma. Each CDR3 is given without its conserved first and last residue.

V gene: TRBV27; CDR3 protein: ASSVERDGGYGYT
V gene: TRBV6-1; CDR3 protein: ASSVTSGGFRNEQF
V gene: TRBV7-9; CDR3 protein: ASSLREGRNEKLF
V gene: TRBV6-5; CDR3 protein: ASSYSGLWNYEQY
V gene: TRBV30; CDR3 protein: AWTKSSGNTIY
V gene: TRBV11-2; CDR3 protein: ASSLMAGTSGNTIY
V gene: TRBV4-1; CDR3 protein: ASSQAGGTREIIYGYT
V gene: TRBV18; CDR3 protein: ASSEPDLSDEQF
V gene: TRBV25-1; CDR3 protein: ASSDRTGPNVLT
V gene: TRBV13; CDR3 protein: ASTFRTLHQETQY
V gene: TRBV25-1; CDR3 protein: ASSWLELGNSPLH
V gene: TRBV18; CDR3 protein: ASSPRRTEVETQY
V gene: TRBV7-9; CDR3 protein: ASRSYGKRGPLNEQF
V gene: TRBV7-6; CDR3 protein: ASSLGRVAYEQF
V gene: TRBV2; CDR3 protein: ASSEEGQRIAKNIQY
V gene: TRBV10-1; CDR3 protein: ASSESLAGGDEQF
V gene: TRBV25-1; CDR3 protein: ASSETPTGPTDTQY
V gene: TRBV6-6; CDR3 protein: ASTELGGDGYT
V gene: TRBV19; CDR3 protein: ASAAQTGEREKLF
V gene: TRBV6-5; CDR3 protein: ASSYGRNSYEQY
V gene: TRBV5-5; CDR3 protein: ASSLSAEGSNYGYT
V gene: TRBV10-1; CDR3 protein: ASSESPGRETQY
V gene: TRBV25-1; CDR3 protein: ASSEYGTGLPEAF
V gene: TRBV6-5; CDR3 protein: ASSKYPGVSYEQY
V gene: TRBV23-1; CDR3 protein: ANQATGTGVGNQPQH
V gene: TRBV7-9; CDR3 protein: ASSLGNGENTEAF
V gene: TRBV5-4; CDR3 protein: ASSVGHLKNIQY
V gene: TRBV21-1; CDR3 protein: ARAADRQYNSPLH
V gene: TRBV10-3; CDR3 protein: AISEQEGAS
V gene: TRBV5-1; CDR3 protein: ASSLWTDTQY
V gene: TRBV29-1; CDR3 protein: SVPDYRLAIATQETQY
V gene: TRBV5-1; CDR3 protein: ASSLRGGTGESEQY
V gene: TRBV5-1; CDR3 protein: ASSLVSGLAGDGELF
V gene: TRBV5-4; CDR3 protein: ASSLRGFGANVLT
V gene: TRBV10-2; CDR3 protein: ASSEWGYNTEAF
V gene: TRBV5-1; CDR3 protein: ASSRASGAFYEQY
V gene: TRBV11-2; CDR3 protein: ASSSDRGGPVQNTQY
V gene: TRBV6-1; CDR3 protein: ASMYRANEQF
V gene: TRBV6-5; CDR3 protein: ASSKSRQKRDEQF
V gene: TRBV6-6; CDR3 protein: ASSYVQGRREGYT